This T cell receptor beta chain appears in the sequencing data of a study of blood T cell repertoires in COVID-19. Overall study: The United States, Italy and Spain supplied acute and convalescent COVID-19 samples. T cells, B-cell-depleted T cells, or PBMCs provided the cDNA or gDNA that served as material.

Original processing methods: Reference gene primer amplification yielded estimated nucleated cell counts. The data were produced by immunoSEQ multiplex PCR, yet TCRdb's version contains in-frame clones alone and is incomplete. That table furnishes V, J and clone size, whereas the DNA furnished D and trimming. The sample lists about 98,000 clones, about 85% occurring once. Trimming pared 0 bases from V and 7 bases from J, leaving 12 bases between. CDR1 and CDR2 (germline): SGHTA, FQGNSA. There are 14 residues in the CDR3. The clonotype was recovered from a woman of 80 years or more with acute or convalescent COVID-19. This rearrangement joins TRBV7-2 to TRBJ2-5; TRBD1 is a possible D gene (6 bases). Material for sequencing was peripheral blood. The CDR3 region has the DNA TGTGCCAGCAGCTTAGCGCAGGGGAGAAGGACCCAGTACTTC. Amino acids: CASSLAQGRRTQYF.